This T cell receptor beta chain was identified in a study of CDR3 diversity in severe acne. Germline V gene data show CDR1 as DFQATT and CDR2 as SNEGSKA (reference sequence). Between the trimmed V and J ends, which lost 3 bases and 6 bases, there was a span of 12 bases. The CDR3 is 12 amino acids. Each CDR3 protein gets one entry after TCRdb re-called the PCR reads with MiXCR. The table lists 85,000 to 120,000 distinct CDR3 sequences, roughly half of them singletons. This clonotype is a singleton in its sample. The chain has TRBV20-1 and TRBJ2-7; TRBD2 might be the D (5 bases). The sequence was obtained from a male donor with acne. The specimen was blood. In DNA form, the CDR3 reads TGCAGTGCTAGTACTAGATCACGCGAGCAGTACTTC. Its protein is CSASTRSREQYF.